This T cell receptor (beta chain) appears in the sequencing data of a study of CD8 T cells in ankylosing spondylitis. Via MiXCR, TCRdb re-called the 5' RACE reads, giving one row per CDR3 protein. The table lists 150,000 to 200,000 distinct CDR3 sequences, 30% to 35% of them singletons. V shed 0 bases and J shed 3 bases, with 9 bases lying between them. The CDR3 spans 14 residues. Germline V CDR1 and CDR2: MNHEY, SMNVEV (reference sequence). This TCR came from a male donor with ankylosing spondylitis. Sequencing was performed on synovial fluid, either unsorted or a sorted T cell fraction (not recorded which). This sequence joins TRBV27 and TRBJ2-7; no definite D call. The CDR3 nucleotides read TGTGCCAGCAGTTTATCCGGGCCTGGCTACGAGCAGTACTTC. Protein: CASSLSGPGYEQYF.